This TCR beta chain was found in a study of control samples from healthy donors and cancer patients. Clones were sequenced by immunoSEQ multiplex PCR, and TCRdb holds only the in-frame ones, with some missing. This table holds approximately 86,000 clones, 86% found once. The CDR3 is made up of 12 amino acids. The ends were cut back, 1 base at V and 8 bases at J, with 8 bases in the middle. Per germline, CDR1 MNHEY and CDR2 SVGAGI. The sample was blood. The receptor comes from a man aged 25 to 40 in good health. This rearrangement joins TRBV6-5 to TRBJ1-2; D gene unclear. The CDR3 loop is CASSYFPGGYTF. In nucleotides, the CDR3 is TGTGCCAGCAGTTACTTTCCGGGCGGCTACACCTTC.